The clone carrying this TCR beta chain is termed medium-sized. This beta chain appears as a stray read in a library generated for alpha chains; its size is not informative. The sample comes from a study of spatial heterogeneity in lung cancer. Overall study: Patients with untreated early-stage non-small cell lung cancer, numbering 55 to 75, were the donors.

Carried by each TCR cDNA molecule was a unique molecular identifier. TCRdb analysed the 5' RACE reads with MiXCR anew, one entry per CDR3 protein. The repertoire has 9,000 or so distinct CDR3 sequences, about 4% of them found once; the top ten carry roughly 18%. The time point was: blood taken at disease recurrence. Tumor, nontumor lung or frozen PBMC supplied whole RNA that was sequenced unsorted. The sequence was obtained from a female donor with early-stage non-small cell lung cancer. Source: PBMCs, taken at recurrence.

The CDR3 region has the DNA TGTGCCAGCAGTGAATGGGGGGCAAGGCAGCCCCAGCATTTT. Protein sequence: CASSEWGARQPQHF. The rearrangement uses TRBV2 and TRBJ1-5; weak D call: TRBD1 (6 bases). The CDR3 extends over 14 amino acids. Germline lookup yields CDR1 SNHLY and CDR2 FYNNEI. V lost 2 bases, J lost 7 bases, and 12 bases lay in between.